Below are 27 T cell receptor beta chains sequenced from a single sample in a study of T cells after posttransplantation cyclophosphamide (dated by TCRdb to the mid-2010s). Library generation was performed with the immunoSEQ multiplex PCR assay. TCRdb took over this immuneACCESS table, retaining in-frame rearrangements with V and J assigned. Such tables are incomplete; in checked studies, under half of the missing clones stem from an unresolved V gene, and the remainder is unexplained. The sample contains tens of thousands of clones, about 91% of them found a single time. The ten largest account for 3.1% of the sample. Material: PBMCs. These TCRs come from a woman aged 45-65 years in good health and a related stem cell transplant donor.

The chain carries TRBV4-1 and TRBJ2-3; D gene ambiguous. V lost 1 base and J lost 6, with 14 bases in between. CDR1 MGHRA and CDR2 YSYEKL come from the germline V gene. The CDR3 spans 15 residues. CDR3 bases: TGCGCCAGCAGCCAAGGTGGCGGTCGTGCGGATACGCAGTATTTT. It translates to CASSQGGGRADTQYF.

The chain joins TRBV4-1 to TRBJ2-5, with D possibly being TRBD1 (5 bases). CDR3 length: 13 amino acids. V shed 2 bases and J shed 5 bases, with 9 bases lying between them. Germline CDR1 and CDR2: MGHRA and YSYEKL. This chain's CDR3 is CASSQQGYETQYF. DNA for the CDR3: TGCGCCAGCAGCCAACAGGGTTATGAGACCCAGTACTTC.

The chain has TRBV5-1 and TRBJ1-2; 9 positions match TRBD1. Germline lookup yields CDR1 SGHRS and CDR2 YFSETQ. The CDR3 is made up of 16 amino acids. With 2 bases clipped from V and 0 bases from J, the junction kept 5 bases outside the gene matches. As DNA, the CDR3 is TGCGCCAGCAGCTTCCCGGGACAGGGTACTAACTATGGCTACACCTTC. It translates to CASSFPGQGTNYGYTF.

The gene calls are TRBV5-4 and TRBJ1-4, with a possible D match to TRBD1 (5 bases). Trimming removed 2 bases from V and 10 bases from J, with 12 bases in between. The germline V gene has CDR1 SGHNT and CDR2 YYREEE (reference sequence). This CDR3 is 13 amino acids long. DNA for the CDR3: TGTGCCAGCAGCTTTGGCGGGACGGGAAAACTGTTTTTT. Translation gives CASSFGGTGKLFF.

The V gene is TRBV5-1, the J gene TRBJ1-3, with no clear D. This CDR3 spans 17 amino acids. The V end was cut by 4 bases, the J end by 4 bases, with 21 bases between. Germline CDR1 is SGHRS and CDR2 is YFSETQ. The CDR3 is CASSRLDRASSGNTIYF. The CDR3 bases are TGCGCCAGCAGCCGCCTAGACCGCGCCTCGTCCGGAAACACCATATATTTT.

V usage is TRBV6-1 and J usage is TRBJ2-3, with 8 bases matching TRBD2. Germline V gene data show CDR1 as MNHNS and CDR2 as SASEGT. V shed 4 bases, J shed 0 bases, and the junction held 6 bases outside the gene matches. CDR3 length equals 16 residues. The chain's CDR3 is CASSATSGSSTDTQYF. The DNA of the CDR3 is TGTGCCAGCAGTGCCACTAGCGGATCTAGCACAGATACGCAGTATTTT.

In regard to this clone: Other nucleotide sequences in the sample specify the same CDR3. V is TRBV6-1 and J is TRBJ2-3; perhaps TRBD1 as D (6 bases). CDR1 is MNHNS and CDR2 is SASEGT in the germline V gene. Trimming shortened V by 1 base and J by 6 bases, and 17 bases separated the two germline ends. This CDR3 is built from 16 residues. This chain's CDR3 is CASSEGRGPTVDTQYF. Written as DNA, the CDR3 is TGTGCCAGCAGTGAAGGCAGGGGCCCGACCGTGGATACGCAGTATTTT.

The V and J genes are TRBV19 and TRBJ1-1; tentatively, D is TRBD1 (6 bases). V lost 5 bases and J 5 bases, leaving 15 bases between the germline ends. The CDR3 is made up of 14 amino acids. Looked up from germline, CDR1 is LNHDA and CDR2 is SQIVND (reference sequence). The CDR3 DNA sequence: TGTGCCAGTAGTCCCAGGGGCGTCGGGACTGAAGCTTTCTTT. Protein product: CASSPRGVGTEAFF. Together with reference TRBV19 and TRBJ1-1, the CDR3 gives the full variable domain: DGGITQSPKYLFRKEGQNVTLSCEQNLNHDAMYWYRQDPGQGLRLIYYSQIVNDFQKGDIAEGYSVSREKKESFPLTVTSAQKNPTAFYLCASSPRGVGTEAFFGQGTRLTVV.

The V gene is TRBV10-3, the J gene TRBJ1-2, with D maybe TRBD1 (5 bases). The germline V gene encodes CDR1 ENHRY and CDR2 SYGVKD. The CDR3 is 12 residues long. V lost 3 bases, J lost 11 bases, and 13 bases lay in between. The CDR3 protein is CAISEDSMEYTF. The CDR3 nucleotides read TGTGCCATCAGTGAAGACAGTATGGAATACACCTTC.

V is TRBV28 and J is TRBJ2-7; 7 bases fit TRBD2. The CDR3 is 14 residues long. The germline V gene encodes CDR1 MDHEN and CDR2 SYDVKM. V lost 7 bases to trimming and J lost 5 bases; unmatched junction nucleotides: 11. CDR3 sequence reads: CASISFSGNHEQYF. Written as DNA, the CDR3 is TGTGCCAGCATCTCCTTCAGCGGGAACCACGAGCAGTACTTC.

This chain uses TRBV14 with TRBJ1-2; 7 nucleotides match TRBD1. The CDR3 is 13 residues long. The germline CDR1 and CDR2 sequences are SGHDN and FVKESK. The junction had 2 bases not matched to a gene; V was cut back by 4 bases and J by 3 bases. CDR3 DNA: TGTGCCAGCAGCCTTGGACAGGACTATGGCTACACCTTC. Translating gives CASSLGQDYGYTF. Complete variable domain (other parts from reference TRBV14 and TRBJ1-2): EAGVTQFPSHSVIEKGQTVTLRCDPISGHDNLYWYRRVMGKEIKFLLHFVKESKQDESGMPNNRFLAERTGGTYSTLKVQPAELEDSGVYFCASSLGQDYGYTFGSGTRLTVV.

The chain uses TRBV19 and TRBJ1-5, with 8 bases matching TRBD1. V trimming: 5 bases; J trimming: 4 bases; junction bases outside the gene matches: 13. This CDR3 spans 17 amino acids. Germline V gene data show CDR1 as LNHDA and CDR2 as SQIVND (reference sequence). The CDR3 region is CASSPWGQVDANQPQHF. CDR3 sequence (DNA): TGTGCCAGTAGTCCCTGGGGACAGGTCGACGCAAATCAGCCCCAGCATTTT.

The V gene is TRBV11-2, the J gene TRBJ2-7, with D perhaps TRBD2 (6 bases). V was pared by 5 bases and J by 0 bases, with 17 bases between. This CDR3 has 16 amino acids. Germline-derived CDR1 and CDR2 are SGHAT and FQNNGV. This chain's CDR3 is CASSTEARGASYEQYF. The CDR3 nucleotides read TGTGCCAGCAGCACCGAAGCGCGGGGAGCCTCCTACGAGCAGTACTTC.

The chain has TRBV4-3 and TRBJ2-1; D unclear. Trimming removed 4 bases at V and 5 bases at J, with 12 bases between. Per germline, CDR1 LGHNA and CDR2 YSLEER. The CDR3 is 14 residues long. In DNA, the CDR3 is TGCGCCAGCAGCCGGTCGGTCCACGACAATGAGCAGTTCTTC. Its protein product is CASSRSVHDNEQFF.

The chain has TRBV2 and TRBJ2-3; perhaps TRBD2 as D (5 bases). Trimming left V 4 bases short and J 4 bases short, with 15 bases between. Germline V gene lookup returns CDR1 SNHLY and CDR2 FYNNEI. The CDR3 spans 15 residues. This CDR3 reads CASSVPLGDPDTQYF. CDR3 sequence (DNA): TGTGCCAGCAGTGTCCCACTCGGGGATCCAGATACGCAGTATTTT.

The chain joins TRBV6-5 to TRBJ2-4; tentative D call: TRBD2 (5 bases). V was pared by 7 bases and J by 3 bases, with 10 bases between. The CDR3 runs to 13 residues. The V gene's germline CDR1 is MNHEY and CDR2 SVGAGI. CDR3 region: CASKADIKNIQYF. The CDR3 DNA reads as TGTGCCAGCAAAGCGGATATCAAAAACATTCAGTACTTC.

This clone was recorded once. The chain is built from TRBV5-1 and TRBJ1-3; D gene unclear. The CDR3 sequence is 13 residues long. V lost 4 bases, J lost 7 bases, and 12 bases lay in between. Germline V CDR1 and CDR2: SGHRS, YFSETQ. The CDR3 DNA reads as TGCGCCAGCAGCCCGGCAGGTTTGAACACCATATATTTT. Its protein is CASSPAGLNTIYF.

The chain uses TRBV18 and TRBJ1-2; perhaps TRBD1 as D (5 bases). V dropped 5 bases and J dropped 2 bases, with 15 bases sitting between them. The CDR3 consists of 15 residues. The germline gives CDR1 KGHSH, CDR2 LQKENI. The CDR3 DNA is TGTGCCAGCTCAGACAACAGGAATAGGAACTATGGCTACACCTTC. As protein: CASSDNRNRNYGYTF.

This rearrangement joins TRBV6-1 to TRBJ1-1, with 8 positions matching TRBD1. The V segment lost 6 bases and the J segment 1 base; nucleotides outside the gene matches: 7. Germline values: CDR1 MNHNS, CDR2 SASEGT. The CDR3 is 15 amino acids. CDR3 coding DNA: TGTGCCAGCAGATCTGTCGGGACAGGGAACACTGAAGCTTTCTTT. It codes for CASRSVGTGNTEAFF.

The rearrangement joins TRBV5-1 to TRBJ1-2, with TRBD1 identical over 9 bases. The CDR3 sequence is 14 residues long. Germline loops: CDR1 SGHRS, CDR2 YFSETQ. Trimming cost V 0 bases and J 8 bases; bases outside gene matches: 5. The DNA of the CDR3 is TGCGCCAGCAGCTTGGACGGGACAGGGCGAGGCTACACCTTC. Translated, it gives CASSLDGTGRGYTF.

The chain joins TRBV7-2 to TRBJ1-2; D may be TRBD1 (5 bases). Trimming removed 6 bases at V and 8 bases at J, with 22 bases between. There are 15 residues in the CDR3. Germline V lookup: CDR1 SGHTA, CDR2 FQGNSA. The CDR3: CASSLTPPQRGGYTF. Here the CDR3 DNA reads TGTGCCAGCAGTTTGACGCCCCCGCAGCGGGGCGGCTACACCTTC.

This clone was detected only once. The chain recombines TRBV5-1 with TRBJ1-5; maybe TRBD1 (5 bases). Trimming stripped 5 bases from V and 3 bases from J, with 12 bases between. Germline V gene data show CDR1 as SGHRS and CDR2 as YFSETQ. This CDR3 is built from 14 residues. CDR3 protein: CASSPGGDNQPQHF. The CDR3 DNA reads TGCGCCAGCAGTCCGGGAGGGGACAATCAGCCCCAGCATTTT.

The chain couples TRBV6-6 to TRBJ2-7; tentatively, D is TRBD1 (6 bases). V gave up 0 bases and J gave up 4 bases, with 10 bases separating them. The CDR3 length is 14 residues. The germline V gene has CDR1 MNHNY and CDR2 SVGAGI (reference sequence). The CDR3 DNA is TGTGCCAGCAGTTACTCGAATAGGGGGTACGAGCAGTACTTC. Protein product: CASSYSNRGYEQYF.

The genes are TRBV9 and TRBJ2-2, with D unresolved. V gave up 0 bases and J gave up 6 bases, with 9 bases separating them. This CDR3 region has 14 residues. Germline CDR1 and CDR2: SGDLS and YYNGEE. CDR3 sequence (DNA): TGTGCCAGCAGCGTAGACTTACGCGCCGGGGAGCTGTTTTTT. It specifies CASSVDLRAGELFF.

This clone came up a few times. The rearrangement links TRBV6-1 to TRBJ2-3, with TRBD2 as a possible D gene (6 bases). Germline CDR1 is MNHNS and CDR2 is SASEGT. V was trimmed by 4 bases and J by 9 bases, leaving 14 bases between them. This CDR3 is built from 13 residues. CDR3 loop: CASSGWRGGTQYF. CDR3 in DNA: TGTGCCAGCAGTGGGTGGCGGGGTGGGACGCAGTATTTT.

The CDR3 nucleotides read TGTGCCAGCAGCACCACCGGGACTAGCGGGGGGCCTACCTACGAGCAGTACTTC. It translates to CASSTTGTSGGPTYEQYF. The chain joins TRBV11-2 to TRBJ2-7; TRBD2 agrees at 15 bases. The CDR3 runs to 18 residues. CDR1 is SGHAT and CDR2 is FQNNGV in the germline V gene. V trimming: 5 bases; J trimming: 2 bases; junction bases outside the gene matches: 10. The full variable domain, in which reference TRBV11-2 and TRBJ2-7 provide the parts outside the CDR3, is EAGVAQSPRYKIIEKRQSVAFWCNPISGHATLYWYQQILGQGPKLLIQFQNNGVVDDSQLPKDRFSAERLKGVDSTLKIQPAKLEDSAVYLCASSTTGTSGGPTYEQYFGPGTRLTVT.

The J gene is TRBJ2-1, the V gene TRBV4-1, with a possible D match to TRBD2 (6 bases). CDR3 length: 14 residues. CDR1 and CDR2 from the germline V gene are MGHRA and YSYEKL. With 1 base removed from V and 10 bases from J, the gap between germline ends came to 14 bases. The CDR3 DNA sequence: TGCGCCAGCAGCCAAGGGGACTTGCTTAGAGAGCAGTTCTTC. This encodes CASSQGDLLREQFF.